This T cell receptor (beta chain) was identified during a study of early T cells in non-severe SARS-CoV-2 infection. Overall study: Sequencing input comprised bulk RNA from unsorted whole blood; chain pairing was not available. Study observations and caveats: VDJdb matching favored anti-spike CD8 responses, missing private and CD4 specificities.

For this clonotype: Its antigen is unidentified.

Unique molecular identifiers were attached to individual cDNA molecules. TCRdb processed the 5' RACE reads anew with MiXCR; each CDR3 protein has one entry. The repertoire consists of 65,000 to 80,000 distinct CDR3 sequences, with 11% occurring once and the leading ten covering approximately 4.5%. The CDR3 covers 17 residues. V lost 4 bases, J lost 1 base, and 7 bases stayed unmatched. Germline V gives CDR1 SGHAT, CDR2 FQNNGV. This sequence was found in an adult who was a healthcare worker with PCR-confirmed SARS-CoV-2 infection or an uninfected control (not recorded which). The sample comprised whole blood. This chain connects TRBV11-2 to TRBJ1-1, with TRBD1 matching over 12 bases. CDR3 sequence: CASSSRDRGPGNTEAFF. The DNA for the CDR3 is TGTGCCAGCAGCTCCCGGGACAGGGGGCCGGGGAACACTGAAGCTTTCTTT.